Presented here are 14 T cell receptor beta chains from one specimen sequenced in a study of shared clonotypes between healthy human individuals. Naivety among CD8 cells was defined by CD45RO negativity and positive CCR7 selection, thereby excluding terminally differentiated effector memory CD45RA+ cells. Measured with immunoSEQ multiplex PCR; TCRdb has only the in-frame clones, and not every one. The data show about 2.1 million clones, around 93% seen once. The sample taken for sequencing was naive CD8+ T cells from PBMCs. The receptors stem from a man aged 18 to 29 in good health. Some clones in this sample may be carry-over from other donors' samples.

The genes are TRBV4-1 and TRBJ2-7; 9 positions match TRBD2. This CDR3 region has 16 residues. Germline CDR1 reads MGHRA; CDR2 reads YSYEKL. V shed 0 bases, J shed 4 bases, and the junction held 7 bases outside the gene matches. CDR3 coding DNA: TGCGCCAGCAGCCAAGAGGGCGGGAGGGCGATTTACGAGCAGTACTTC. Translated: CASSQEGGRAIYEQYF.

The chain joins TRBV2 to TRBJ2-7; the D is unclear. The V end lost 4 bases, the J end lost 5 bases, and 3 bases lay between the germline ends. The CDR3 covers 10 residues. Germline CDR1 SNHLY, CDR2 FYNNEI. CDR3 sequence (DNA): TGTGCCAGCAGTGGAGACGAGCAGTACTTC. Its protein is CASSGDEQYF.

The chain combines TRBV25-1 with TRBJ2-2; no clear D. The CDR3 runs 15 residues. The V gene's germline CDR1 is MGHDK and CDR2 SYGVNS. Trimming shortened V by 3 bases and J by 4 bases, and 12 bases separated the two germline ends. The CDR3, as DNA: TGTGCCAGCAGTGACCCGGACGGATTCACCGGGGAGCTGTTTTTT. Encoded protein: CASSDPDGFTGELFF.

The chain uses TRBV2 and TRBJ1-5, with a possible D match to TRBD1 (5 bases). The V gene lost 1 base and the J gene lost 3 bases, with 7 bases spanning the gap. The germline gives CDR1 SNHLY, CDR2 FYNNEI. This CDR3 comprises 14 residues. The CDR3 DNA is TGTGCCAGCAGTGAAGGACAGCTCAATCAGCCCCAGCATTTT. It yields the protein CASSEGQLNQPQHF. Using reference TRBV2 and TRBJ1-5 for the parts outside the CDR3, the full variable domain is EPEVTQTPSHQVTQMGQEVILRCVPISNHLYFYWYRQILGQKVEFLVSFYNNEISEKSEIFDDQFSVERPDGSNFTLKIRSTKLEDSAMYFCASSEGQLNQPQHFGDGTRLSIL.

The V call is TRBV2, the J call TRBJ1-1; 8 nucleotides line up with TRBD1. The V gene's germline CDR1 is SNHLY and CDR2 FYNNEI. The CDR3 loop spans 14 amino acids. The V gene end was trimmed by 7 bases and the J gene end by 1 base; junction bases not matched to a gene: 5. This CDR3 is CASISGQENTEAFF. The CDR3 region has the DNA TGTGCCAGCATATCGGGACAGGAGAACACTGAAGCTTTCTTT.

The CDR3, as DNA: TGCGCCAGCAGCCGCCCGGGACTAGCGGACAATGAGCAGTTCTTC. Protein product: CASSRPGLADNEQFF. V gene TRBV4-1 combines with J gene TRBJ2-1; 11 bases are a match to TRBD2. Germline V gene lookup returns CDR1 MGHRA and CDR2 YSYEKL. The length of the CDR3 is 15 residues. V shed 4 bases and J 5 bases; nucleotides not matched to a gene: 4.

This rearrangement joins TRBV19 to TRBJ1-1; the match to TRBD1 covers 7 bases. The V gene's germline CDR1 is LNHDA and CDR2 SQIVND (reference sequence). CDR3 length: 14 amino acids. The J segment lost 1 base and the V segment lost 6 bases, leaving 5 bases of the junction unmatched. The CDR3 DNA follows: TGTGCCAGTAGAGGGGGACAGTGGAACACTGAAGCTTTCTTT. Its protein is CASRGGQWNTEAFF.

This chain uses TRBV28 with TRBJ2-5; 7 nucleotides match TRBD2. Germline values: CDR1 MDHEN, CDR2 SYDVKM. The junction had 3 bases not matched to a gene; V was cut back by 6 bases and J by 2 bases. The CDR3 sequence is 13 residues long. The CDR3: CASRRGLQETQYF. The CDR3, as DNA: TGTGCCAGCAGGCGGGGACTACAAGAGACCCAGTACTTC.

The J gene is TRBJ2-2, the V gene TRBV27; D not resolved. Deletions cut 5 bases from V and 5 bases from J, with 12 bases between. Per germline, CDR1 MNHEY and CDR2 SMNVEV (reference sequence). The CDR3 has 14 residues. CDR3 protein: CASSASLGTGELFF. For the CDR3, the DNA is TGTGCCAGCAGTGCCTCCCTTGGGACCGGGGAGCTGTTTTTT.

J is TRBJ2-7 and V is TRBV13; TRBD1 matches 7 bases. Germline CDR1 and CDR2: PRHDT and FYEKMQ (reference sequence). This CDR3 is 13 amino acids long. The V segment lost 5 bases and the J segment 3 bases; nucleotides outside the gene matches: 4. The CDR3 DNA reads as TGTGCCAGCAGCCCTGGGGACAGCTACGAGCAGTACTTC. Its translation is CASSPGDSYEQYF.

The V call is TRBV2, the J call TRBJ2-1, with 10 bases aligning to TRBD1. The CDR3 runs to 15 residues. CDR1 is SNHLY, CDR2 FYNNEI, per germline. V lost 9 bases and J lost 7; bases outside the gene matches: 12. CDR3 protein: CARLRTGGIRNEQFF. CDR3 DNA: TGTGCCAGACTAAGGACAGGGGGGATTCGGAATGAGCAGTTCTTC.

The gene calls are TRBV7-9 and TRBJ2-7; D remains ambiguous. Germline V gives CDR1 SEHNR, CDR2 FQNEAQ (reference sequence). The ends were cut back, 4 bases at V and 1 base at J, with 14 bases in the middle. The CDR3 contains 15 residues. The CDR3 loop is CASSSQHSPSYEQYF. The CDR3 DNA reads TGTGCCAGCAGCTCCCAGCACTCGCCTTCCTACGAGCAGTACTTC.

The chain carries TRBV27 and TRBJ2-2; D possibly uses TRBD1 or TRBD2 (5 bases each). CDR3 length equals 16 residues. Trimming stripped 4 bases from V and 0 bases from J, with 12 bases between. Germline CDR1 MNHEY, CDR2 SMNVEV (reference sequence). CDR3 residues: CASSYRLAPNTGELFF. The DNA for the CDR3 is TGTGCCAGCAGTTACAGGCTAGCCCCGAACACCGGGGAGCTGTTTTTT.

The chain recombines TRBV28 with TRBJ2-1; maybe TRBD2 (5 bases). The germline V and J ends were trimmed by 6 bases and 0 bases, with 15 bases remaining between them. The CDR3 sequence is 16 residues long. Looked up from germline, CDR1 is MDHEN and CDR2 is SYDVKM. CDR3 protein: CASSAPAESSYNEQFF. CDR3 in DNA: TGTGCCAGCAGCGCTCCAGCGGAGAGCTCCTACAATGAGCAGTTCTTC.